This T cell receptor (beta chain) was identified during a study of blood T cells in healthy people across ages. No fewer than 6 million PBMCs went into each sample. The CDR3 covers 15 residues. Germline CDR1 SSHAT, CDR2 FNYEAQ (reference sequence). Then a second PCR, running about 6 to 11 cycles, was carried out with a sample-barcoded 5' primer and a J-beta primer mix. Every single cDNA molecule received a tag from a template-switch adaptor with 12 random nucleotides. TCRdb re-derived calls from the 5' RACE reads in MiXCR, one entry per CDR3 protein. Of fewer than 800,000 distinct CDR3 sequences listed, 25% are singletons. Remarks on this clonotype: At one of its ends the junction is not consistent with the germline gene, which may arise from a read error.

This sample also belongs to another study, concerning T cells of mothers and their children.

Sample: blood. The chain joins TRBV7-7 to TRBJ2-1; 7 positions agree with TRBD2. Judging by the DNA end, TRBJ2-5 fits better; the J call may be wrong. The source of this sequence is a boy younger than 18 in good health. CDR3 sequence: CASSPSGTFGETQYF. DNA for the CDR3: TGTGCTAGCAGTCCGAGCGGGACTTTTGGAGAGACCCAGTACTTC.